This record concerns one T cell receptor (beta chain) sequence. This sample was included in a study of neoadjuvant anti-PD-1 for oral cavity cancer. TCRdb's table, derived via immunoSEQ multiplex PCR, lists solely in-frame clones and lacks some. The table has 13,000 or so clones, roughly two thirds seen once. Time point: after neoadjuvant nivolumab, at surgical resection. The clonotype was recovered from a person between 40 and 79 years old with oral cavity squamous cell carcinoma. The sequencing here drew on PBMCs, taken after nivolumab (anti-PD-1) treatment.

CDR3 coding DNA: TGTGCCAGCAGCTCACACCTGGGACTAGCGGGAGATCAGTACGAGCAGTACTTC. Translated: CASSSHLGLAGDQYEQYF. This rearrangement joins TRBV7-9 to TRBJ2-7; 14 nucleotides line up with TRBD2. Germline V gene sequence: CDR1 SEHNR, CDR2 FQNEAQ (reference sequence). V was pared by 4 bases and J by 4 bases, with 12 bases of the junction left unmatched. The CDR3 is 18 residues long.